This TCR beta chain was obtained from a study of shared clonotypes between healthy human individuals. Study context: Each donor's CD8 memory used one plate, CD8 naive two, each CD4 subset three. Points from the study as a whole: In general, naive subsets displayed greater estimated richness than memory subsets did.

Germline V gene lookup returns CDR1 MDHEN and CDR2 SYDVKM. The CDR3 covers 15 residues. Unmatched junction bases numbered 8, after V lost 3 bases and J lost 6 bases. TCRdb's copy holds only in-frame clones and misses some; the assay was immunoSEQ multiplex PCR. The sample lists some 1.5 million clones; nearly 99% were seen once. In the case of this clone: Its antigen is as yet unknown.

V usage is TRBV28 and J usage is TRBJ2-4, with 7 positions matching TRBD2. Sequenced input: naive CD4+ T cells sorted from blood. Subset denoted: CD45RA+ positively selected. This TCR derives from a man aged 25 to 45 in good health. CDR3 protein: CASSFSAGAGNIQYF. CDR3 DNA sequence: TGTGCCAGCAGTTTTTCGGCGGGAGCTGGAAACATTCAGTACTTC.